The sample holds many counts of the clone carrying this T cell receptor beta chain. This entry comes from a study of T cell repertoires in cytomegalovirus infection. In the study overall: Indicated by public TCR beta signatures were CMV infection and matching HLA type.

TCRdb re-called the reads with MiXCR, one entry per CDR3 protein. The sample shows approximately 500,000 distinct CDR3 sequences, about 15% of them seen only once. The length of the CDR3 is 18 residues. With V trimmed by 5 bases and J by 6 bases, 13 bases remained unmatched. Germline loops: CDR1 KGHDR, CDR2 SFDVKD. The chain has TRBV24-1 and TRBJ1-5, with 12 bases matching TRBD1. The TCR originated in a human donor in good health (CMV status not recorded). Some clones in this sample may be carry-over from other donors' samples. Input material: CD8+ T cells from PBMCs. The CDR3 DNA reads as TGTGCCACCAGTGCCTCAAATGGGGACAGGGGGCTAGGTCAGCCCCAGCATTTT. This translates into CATSASNGDRGLGQPQHF.